This T cell receptor beta chain was captured in a study of cytomegalovirus exposure and HLA in healthy donors. Findings of the study overall: DRB1 had the most TCR associations and HLA-C the fewest, a later analysis found, with rates varying by HLA locus. A later analysis associated under 20,000 TCR beta sequences with HLA alleles at a 0.05 false discovery rate. TCR beta chains numbering roughly 150 were designated cytomegalovirus-associated.

Concerning this clone itself: Its specificity is not known.

Germline-derived CDR1 and CDR2 are MRHNA and SNTAGT. This CDR3 has 16 amino acids. The ends lost 3 bases at V and 6 bases at J; junction bases unmatched: 12. The study ran its PCR with 60 Vbeta and 13 Jbeta primers. Generated by immunoSEQ multiplex PCR, the TCRdb table keeps only in-frame clones and is missing some. The sample contains fewer than 150,000 clones, roughly three quarters of which appear only once. Sequencing was performed on PBMCs. This chain links TRBV6-4 with TRBJ2-7; TRBD2 agrees at 9 bases. The receptor's source is a man aged 25 to 40 in good health and CMV-seronegative. The CDR3 spells CASSEGGGRVSREQYF. The CDR3 coding sequence is TGTGCCAGCAGTGAGGGGGGCGGGAGGGTTTCCCGCGAGCAGTACTTC.